This T cell receptor beta chain was captured in a study of blood T cell repertoires in COVID-19. The V gene lost 6 bases and the J gene lost 0 bases, with 12 bases spanning the gap. Germline CDR1 reads SNHLY; CDR2 reads FYNNEI. CDR3 length equals 16 residues. Only in-frame clones appear in the TCRdb table, and some are missing; sequencing was by immunoSEQ multiplex PCR. The sample shows roughly 300,000 clones, 80% to 90% of them seen only once. V usage is TRBV2 and J usage is TRBJ1-6; tentatively, D is TRBD1 (5 bases). Sequencing was done on a sample of PBMCs or T cells enriched from blood (not recorded which). This receptor was taken from a woman in her 40s with acute COVID-19. The CDR3 sequence is CASRPTASSYNSPLHF. The DNA of the CDR3 is TGTGCCAGCAGACCGACAGCAAGCTCCTATAATTCACCCCTCCACTTT.